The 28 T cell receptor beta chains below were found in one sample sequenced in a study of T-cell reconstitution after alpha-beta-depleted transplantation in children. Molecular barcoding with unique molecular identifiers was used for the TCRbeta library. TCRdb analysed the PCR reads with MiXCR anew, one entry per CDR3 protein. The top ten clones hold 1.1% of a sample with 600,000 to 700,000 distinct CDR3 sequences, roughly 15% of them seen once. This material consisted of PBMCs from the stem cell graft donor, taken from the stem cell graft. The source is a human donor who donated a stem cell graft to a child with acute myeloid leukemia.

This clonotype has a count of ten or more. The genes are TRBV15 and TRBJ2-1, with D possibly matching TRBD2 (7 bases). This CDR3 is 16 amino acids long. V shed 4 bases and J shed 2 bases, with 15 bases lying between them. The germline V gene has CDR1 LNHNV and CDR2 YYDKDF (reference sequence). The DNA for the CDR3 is TGTGCCACCAGCACGAGGGGGGGGTCCACCTACAATGAGCAGTTCTTC. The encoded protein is CATSTRGGSTYNEQFF.

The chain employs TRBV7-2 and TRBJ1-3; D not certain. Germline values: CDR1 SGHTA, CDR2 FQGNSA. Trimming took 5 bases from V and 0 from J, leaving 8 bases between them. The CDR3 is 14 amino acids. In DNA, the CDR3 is TGTGCCAGCAGCCGAGGCGGCTCTGGAAACACCATATATTTT. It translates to CASSRGGSGNTIYF.

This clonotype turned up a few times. The chain's CDR3 is CASSLSGGIYEQYF. The CDR3 coding sequence is TGTGCCAGCAGCTTATCGGGGGGCATCTACGAGCAGTACTTC. The genes are TRBV7-2 and TRBJ2-7, with D possibly TRBD2 on 7 matching bases. The CDR3 extends over 14 amino acids. Trimming cost V 2 bases and J 3 bases, with 11 bases left between them. Germline V gene sequence: CDR1 SGHTA, CDR2 FQGNSA.

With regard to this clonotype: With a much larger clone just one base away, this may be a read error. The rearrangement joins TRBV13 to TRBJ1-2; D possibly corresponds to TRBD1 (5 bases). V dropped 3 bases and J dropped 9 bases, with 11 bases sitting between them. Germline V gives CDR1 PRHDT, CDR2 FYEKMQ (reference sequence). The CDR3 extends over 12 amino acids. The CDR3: CASSFGTLCYTF. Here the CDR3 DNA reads TGTGCCAGCAGCTTCGGGACCCTTTGCTACACCTTC.

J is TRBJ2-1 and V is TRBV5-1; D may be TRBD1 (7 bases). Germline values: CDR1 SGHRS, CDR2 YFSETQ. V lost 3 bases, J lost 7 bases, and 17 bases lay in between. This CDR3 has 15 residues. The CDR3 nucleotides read TGCGCCAGCAGCTCCCAGGGGGGCGCAAGGAATGAGCAGTTCTTC. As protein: CASSSQGGARNEQFF.

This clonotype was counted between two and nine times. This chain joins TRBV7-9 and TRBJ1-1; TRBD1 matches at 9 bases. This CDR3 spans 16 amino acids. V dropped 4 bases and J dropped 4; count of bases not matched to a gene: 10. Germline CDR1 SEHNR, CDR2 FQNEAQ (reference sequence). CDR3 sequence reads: CASSSQRGTGLTEAFF. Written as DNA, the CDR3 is TGTGCCAGCAGCTCCCAACGAGGGACAGGGCTCACTGAAGCTTTCTTT.

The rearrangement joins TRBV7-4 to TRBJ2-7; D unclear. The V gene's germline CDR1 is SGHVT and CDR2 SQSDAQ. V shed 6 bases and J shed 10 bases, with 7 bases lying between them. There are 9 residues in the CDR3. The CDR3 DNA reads TGTGCCAGCAGGACCGATCAGTACGTC. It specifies CASRTDQYV.

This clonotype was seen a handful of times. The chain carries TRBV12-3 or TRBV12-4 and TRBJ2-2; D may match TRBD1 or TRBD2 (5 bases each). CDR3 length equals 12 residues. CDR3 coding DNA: TGTGGGGGCAGGGACGACACCGGGGAGCTGTTTTTT. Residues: CGGRDDTGELFF.

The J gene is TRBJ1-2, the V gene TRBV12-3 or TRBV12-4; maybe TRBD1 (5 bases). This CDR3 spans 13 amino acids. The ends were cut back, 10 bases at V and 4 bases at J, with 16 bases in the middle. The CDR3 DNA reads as TGTGCCACCACCCTAGGGGTTCTCTATGGCTACACCTTC. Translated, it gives CATTLGVLYGYTF.

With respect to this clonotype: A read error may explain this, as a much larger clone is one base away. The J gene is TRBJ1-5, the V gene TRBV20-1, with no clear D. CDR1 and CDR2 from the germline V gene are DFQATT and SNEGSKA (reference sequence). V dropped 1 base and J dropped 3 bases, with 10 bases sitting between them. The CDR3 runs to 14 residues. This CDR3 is CSARGPYTNQPQHF. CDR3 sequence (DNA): TGCAGTGCTAGAGGCCCCTATACCAATCAGCCCCAGCATTTT.

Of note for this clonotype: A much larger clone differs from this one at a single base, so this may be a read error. CDR3 in amino acids: CSTSGGVTDTQYF. CDR3 DNA: TGCAGTACTAGCGGGGGAGTCACAGATACGCAGTATTTT. The chain employs TRBV20-1 and TRBJ2-3; TRBD2 matches 11 bases. CDR3 length: 13 amino acids. The germline gives CDR1 DFQATT, CDR2 SNEGSKA (reference sequence).

CDR3 DNA: TGCGCCAGCAGCTGGGGCTGGACTAGCGGGAGAGAGACCCAGTACTTC. Its protein is CASSWGWTSGRETQYF. The chain joins TRBV5-1 to TRBJ2-5, with 13 bases identical to TRBD2. Germline V gene data show CDR1 as SGHRS and CDR2 as YFSETQ. This CDR3 has 16 amino acids. V lost 3 bases to trimming and J lost 4 bases; unmatched junction nucleotides: 6.

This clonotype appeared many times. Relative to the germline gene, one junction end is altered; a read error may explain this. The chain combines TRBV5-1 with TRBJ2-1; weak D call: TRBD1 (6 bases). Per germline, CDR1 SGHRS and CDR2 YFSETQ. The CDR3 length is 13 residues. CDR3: CASSLVGGNEQFF. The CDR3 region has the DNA TGTGCCAGCAGTTTAGTAGGGGGCAATGAGCAGTTCTTC.

CDR3 in DNA: TGTGCCAGCAGTTTGGCACAGGGATATCCGAACACTGAAGCTTTCTTT. Its translation: CASSLAQGYPNTEAFF. The chain has TRBV12-3 or TRBV12-4 and TRBJ1-1; maybe TRBD1 (6 bases). The CDR3 is 16 amino acids. Trimming stripped 3 bases from V and 1 base from J, with 15 bases between.

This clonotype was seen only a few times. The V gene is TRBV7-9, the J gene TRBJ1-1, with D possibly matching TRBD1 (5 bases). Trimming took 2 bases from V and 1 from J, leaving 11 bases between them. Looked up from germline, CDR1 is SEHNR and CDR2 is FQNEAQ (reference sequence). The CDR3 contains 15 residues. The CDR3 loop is CASSLRSGRNTEAFF. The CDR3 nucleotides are TGTGCCAGCAGCTTACGCTCAGGGAGGAACACTGAAGCTTTCTTT.

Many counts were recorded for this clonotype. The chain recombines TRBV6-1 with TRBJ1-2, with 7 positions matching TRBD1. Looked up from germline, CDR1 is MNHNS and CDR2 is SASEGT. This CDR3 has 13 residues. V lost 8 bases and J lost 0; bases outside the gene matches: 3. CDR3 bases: TGTGCCAGCGGGGACAGCTCTAACTATGGCTACACCTTC. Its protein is CASGDSSNYGYTF.

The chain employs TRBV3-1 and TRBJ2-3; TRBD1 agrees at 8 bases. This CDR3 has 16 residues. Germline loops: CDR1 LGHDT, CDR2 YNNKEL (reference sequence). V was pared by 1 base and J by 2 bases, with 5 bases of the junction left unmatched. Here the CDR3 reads CASSQAGQGFTDTQYF. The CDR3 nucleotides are TGTGCCAGCAGCCAAGCCGGACAGGGATTCACAGATACGCAGTATTTT.

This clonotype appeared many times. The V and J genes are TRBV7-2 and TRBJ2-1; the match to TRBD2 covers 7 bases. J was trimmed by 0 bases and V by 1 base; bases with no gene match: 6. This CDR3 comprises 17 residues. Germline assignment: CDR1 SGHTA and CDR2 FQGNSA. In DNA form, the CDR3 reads TGTGCCAGCAGCTTAGTTGGGGGGGGAAGCTCCTACAATGAGCAGTTCTTC. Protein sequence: CASSLVGGGSSYNEQFF.

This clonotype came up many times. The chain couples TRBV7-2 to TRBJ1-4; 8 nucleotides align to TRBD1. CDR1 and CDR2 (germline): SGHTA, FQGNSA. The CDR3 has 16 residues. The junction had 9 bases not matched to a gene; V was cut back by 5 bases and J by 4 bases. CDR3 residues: CASSPLGQGRNEKLFF. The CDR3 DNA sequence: TGTGCCAGCAGCCCCCTAGGACAGGGACGTAATGAAAAACTGTTTTTT.

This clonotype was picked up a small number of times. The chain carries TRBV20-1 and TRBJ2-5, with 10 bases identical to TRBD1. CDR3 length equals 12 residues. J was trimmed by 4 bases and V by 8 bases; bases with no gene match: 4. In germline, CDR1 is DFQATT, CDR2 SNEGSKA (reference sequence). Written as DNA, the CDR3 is TGCAGTCAGACAGGGGGCCGAGAGACCCAGTACTTC. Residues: CSQTGGRETQYF.

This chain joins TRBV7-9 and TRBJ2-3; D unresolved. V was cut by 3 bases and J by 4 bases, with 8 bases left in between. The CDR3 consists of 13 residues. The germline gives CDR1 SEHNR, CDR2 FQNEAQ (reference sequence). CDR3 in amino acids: CASSFDGADTQYF. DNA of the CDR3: TGTGCCAGCAGCTTCGATGGAGCAGATACGCAGTATTTT.

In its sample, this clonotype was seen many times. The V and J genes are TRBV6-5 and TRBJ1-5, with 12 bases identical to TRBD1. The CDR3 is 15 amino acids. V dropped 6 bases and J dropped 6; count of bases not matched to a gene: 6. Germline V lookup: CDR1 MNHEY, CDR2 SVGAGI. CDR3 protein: CASSQGQGASQPQHF. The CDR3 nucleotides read TGTGCCAGCAGCCAGGGACAGGGGGCGAGTCAGCCCCAGCATTTT.

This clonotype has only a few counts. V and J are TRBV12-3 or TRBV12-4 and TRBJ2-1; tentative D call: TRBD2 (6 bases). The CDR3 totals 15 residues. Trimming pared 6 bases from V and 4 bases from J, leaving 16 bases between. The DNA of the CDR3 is TGTGCCAGCAGAGTAGGCGGGGCACTTTACAATGAGCAGTTCTTC. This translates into CASRVGGALYNEQFF.

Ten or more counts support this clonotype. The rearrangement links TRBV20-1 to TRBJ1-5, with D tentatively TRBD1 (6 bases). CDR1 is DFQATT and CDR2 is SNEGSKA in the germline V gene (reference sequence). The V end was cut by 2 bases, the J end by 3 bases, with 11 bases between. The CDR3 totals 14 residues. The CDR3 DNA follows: TGCAGTGCTAGATCAGGACAGATCAATCAGCCCCAGCATTTT. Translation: CSARSGQINQPQHF.

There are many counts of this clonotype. In DNA form, the CDR3 reads TGTGCCAGCAGCCAAGCACCGGGGACAGGGGAGTTCTTC. The encoded protein is CASSQAPGTGEFF. The rearrangement joins TRBV6-1 to TRBJ2-1, with 10 bases identical to TRBD1. Germline V gene sequence: CDR1 MNHNS, CDR2 SASEGT. This CDR3 has 13 amino acids. The J segment lost 14 bases and the V segment lost 6 bases, leaving 10 bases of the junction unmatched.

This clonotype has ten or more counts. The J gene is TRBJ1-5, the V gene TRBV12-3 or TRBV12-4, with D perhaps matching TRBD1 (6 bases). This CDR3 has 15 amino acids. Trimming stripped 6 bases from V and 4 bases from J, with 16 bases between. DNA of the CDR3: TGTGCCAGCAGCCTCGGAGGGACACGAAATCAGCCCCAGCATTTT. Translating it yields CASSLGGTRNQPQHF.

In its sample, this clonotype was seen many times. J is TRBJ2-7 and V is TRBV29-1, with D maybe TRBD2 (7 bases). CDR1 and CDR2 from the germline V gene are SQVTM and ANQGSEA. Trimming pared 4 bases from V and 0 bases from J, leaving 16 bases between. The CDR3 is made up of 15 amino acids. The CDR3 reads CSVGTSGEGSYEQYF. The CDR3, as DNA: TGCAGCGTTGGGACTTCAGGGGAGGGCTCCTACGAGCAGTACTTC.

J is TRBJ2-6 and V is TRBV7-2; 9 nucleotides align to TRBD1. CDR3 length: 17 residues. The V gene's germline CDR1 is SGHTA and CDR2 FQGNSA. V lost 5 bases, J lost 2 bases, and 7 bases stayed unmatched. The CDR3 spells CASSTGQGRPGANVLTF. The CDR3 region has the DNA TGTGCCAGCAGCACGGGACAGGGAAGGCCTGGGGCCAACGTCCTGACTTTC.